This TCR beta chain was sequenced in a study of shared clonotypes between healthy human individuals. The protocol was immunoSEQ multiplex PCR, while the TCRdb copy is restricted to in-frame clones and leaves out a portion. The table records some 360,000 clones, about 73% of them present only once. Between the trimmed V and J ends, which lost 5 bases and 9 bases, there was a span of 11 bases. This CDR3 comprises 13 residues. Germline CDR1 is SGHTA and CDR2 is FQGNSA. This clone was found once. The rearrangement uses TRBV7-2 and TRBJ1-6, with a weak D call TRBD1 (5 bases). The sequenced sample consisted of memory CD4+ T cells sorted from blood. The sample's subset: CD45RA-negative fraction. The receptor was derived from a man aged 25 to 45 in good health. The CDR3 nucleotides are TGTGCCAGCAGCCTCCGTAGGGGTTCACCCCTCCACTTT. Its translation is CASSLRRGSPLHF.